The clone carrying this T cell receptor (beta chain) was detected only once. The target antigen is unknown. With the Oncomine TCR Beta short-read assay, DNA from cultured CD4+ T cells was sequenced. Each CDR3 protein gets one entry after TCRdb re-called the PCR reads with MiXCR. This repertoire shows about 8,600 distinct CDR3 sequences, about two thirds found once; its top ten account for over 15%. This CDR3 is 14 amino acids long. Trimming left V 0 bases short and J 8 bases short, with 13 bases between. This sample is drawn from a study of vaccination and CD4 T cells after COVID-19. Treatment here: approximately 9-day PBMC culture with coronavirus spike peptide pools or control peptides (ViraFEST assay).

This TCR derives from a human donor with COVID-19. This chain uses TRBV12-3 or TRBV12-4 with TRBJ1-2, with D maybe TRBD1 (6 bases). The sample was cultured CD4+ T cells from blood, taken after SARS-CoV-2 vaccination. CDR3 bases: TGTGCCAGCAGTTTAGCTAAAGGGGGGGGAGGCTACACCTTC. Its protein is CASSLAKGGGGYTF.